Described below is a single TCR beta chain sequence and its context. Its antigen remains unidentified. TCRdb passed the RACE reads through MiXCR, listing each CDR3 protein once. The sample shows 80,000 to 100,000 distinct CDR3 sequences, roughly 8.8% of them seen only once. This sample was taken from a study of human T cells and chemical hapten exposure. Study background: There were per-sample TCR yield variations, arising mainly from small pooled library volume differences.

The CDR3 is 15 residues long. Trimming stripped 3 bases from V and 6 bases from J, with 16 bases between. In germline, CDR1 is SGHRS, CDR2 YFSETQ. General observations from the study: No change in TCRs above 1 in 1000 frequency was produced by DPC sensitization. Expanded TCRs grouped into significantly more large CDR3 similarity clusters than controls produced.

Stated time point: pre-sensitization, week 0. The treatment was: therapeutic diphenylcyclopropenone sensitization with weekly scalp DPC. RNA extraction used unfractionated whole blood as the source of total RNA. The sample was whole blood, taken in connection with sensitization to the hapten diphenylcyclopropenone (DPC). The chain recombines TRBV5-1 with TRBJ1-5; D not certain. This clonotype was obtained from a woman between 40 and 50 years old with alopecia areata. Some clones in this sample may be carry-over from other donors' samples. Written as DNA, the CDR3 is TGCGCCAGCAGCTCCTCCGGGCAGTCCGGTCAGCCCCAGCATTTT. Translating gives CASSSSGQSGQPQHF.